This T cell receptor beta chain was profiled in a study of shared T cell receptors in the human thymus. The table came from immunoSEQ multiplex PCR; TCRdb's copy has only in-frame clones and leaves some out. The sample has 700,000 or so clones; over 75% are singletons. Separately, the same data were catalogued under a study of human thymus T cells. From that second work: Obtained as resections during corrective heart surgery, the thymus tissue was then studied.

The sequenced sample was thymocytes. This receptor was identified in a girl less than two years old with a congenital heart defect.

CDR3 nucleotides: TGTGCCAGCAGCTTATACAGATTTAACAATTCACCCCTCCACTTT. As protein: CASSLYRFNNSPLHF. The chain uses TRBV7-9 and TRBJ1-6; no clear D. CDR3 size: 15 residues. With 2 bases removed from V and 7 bases from J, the gap between germline ends came to 12 bases. Germline V CDR1 and CDR2: SEHNR, FQNEAQ (reference sequence).